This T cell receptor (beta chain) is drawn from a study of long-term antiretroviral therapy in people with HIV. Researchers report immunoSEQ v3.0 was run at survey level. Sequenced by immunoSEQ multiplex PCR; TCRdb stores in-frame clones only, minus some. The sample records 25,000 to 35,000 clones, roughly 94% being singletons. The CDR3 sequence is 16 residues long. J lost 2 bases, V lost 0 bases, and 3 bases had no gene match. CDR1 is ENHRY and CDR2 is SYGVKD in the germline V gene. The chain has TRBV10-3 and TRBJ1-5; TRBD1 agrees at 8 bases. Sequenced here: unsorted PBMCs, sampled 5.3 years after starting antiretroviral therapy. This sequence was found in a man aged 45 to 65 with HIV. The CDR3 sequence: CAISESGGQGNQPQHF. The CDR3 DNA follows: TGTGCCATCAGTGAGTCGGGGGGACAGGGCAATCAGCCCCAGCATTTT.